The present T cell receptor beta chain was sequenced within a study of blood T cell repertoires in COVID-19. Overall study: Collection of acute and convalescent COVID-19 samples took place in the United States, Italy and Spain. PBMCs, B-cell-depleted T cells, or T cells were the source of the cDNA or gDNA that made up the material.

Authors' methods: Nucleated cell number was recorded as an estimate derived from reference gene primer amplification. Only in-frame clones appear in the TCRdb table, and some are missing; sequencing was by immunoSEQ multiplex PCR. The D gene and trimming were derived from the DNA, and the V and J assignments and clone size from that table. The sample comprises approximately 270,000 clones, roughly 86% of which are singletons, and approximately 9.7% rests with the top ten. Trimming shortened V by 7 bases and J by 0 bases, and 5 bases separated the two germline ends. Germline lookup yields CDR1 SGDLS and CDR2 YYNGEE. The CDR3 spans 12 residues. This clone has only a few counts.

The sequencing input was peripheral blood. The sequence was collected from a man aged 35 to 55 with active or convalescent COVID-19. V is TRBV9 and J is TRBJ1-3; D remains ambiguous. This CDR3 is CASAGSGNTIYF. In DNA, the CDR3 is TGTGCCAGCGCGGGCTCTGGAAACACCATATATTTT.